The entry that follows covers one T cell receptor beta chain sequence. The CDR3 sequence is 14 residues long. Germline CDR1 reads MDHEN; CDR2 reads SYDVKM. The ends were cut back, 8 bases at V and 3 bases at J, with 17 bases in the middle. Profiling relied on immunoSEQ multiplex PCR, and the TCRdb table lists in-frame clones only, not all of them. The sample lists fewer than 200,000 clones, 96% occurring once. This sample is part of a study of control samples from healthy donors and cancer patients. The TCR sequence derives from a woman in her thirties in good health. The sequenced material came from blood. V usage is TRBV28 and J usage is TRBJ2-7; maybe TRBD1 (7 bases). In nucleotides, the CDR3 is TGTGCCAGCTCGGCAGGGGGGCCATACTACGAGCAGTACTTC. Amino acids: CASSAGGPYYEQYF.